This T cell receptor (beta chain) appears in the sequencing data of a study of Graves' ophthalmopathy and Graves' hyperthyroidism. Whole-study findings and limits: Blood samples also showed most expanded thyroid clonotypes exceeding 0.001 frequency.

Patients were left out if they had other autoimmune diseases, uncontrolled infections, pregnancy or lactation. Orbital computed tomography, together with clinical symptoms, serum thyroxine, TRAb and thyroid ultrasound, was used for diagnosis. Amplification of TCR beta CDR3 regions used RNA transcripts. First-round RT-PCR relied on HTBI primers, and a second-round multiplex PCR came next. One entry per CDR3 protein, called by TCRdb with MiXCR from the multiplex PCR reads. Of about 550,000 distinct CDR3 sequences in the sample, 39% were seen once. This clonotype was picked up many times. What it binds is unknown. Sequencing input: peripheral blood or thyroid tissue (not recorded which). This sequence originates from an adult man with Graves' hyperthyroidism.

The CDR3 nucleotides read TGTGCCAGTAGGAAGGACAGGGCGAACACTGAAGCTTTCTTT. Protein sequence: CASRKDRANTEAFF. The chain recombines TRBV19 with TRBJ1-1; 8 bases map to TRBD1. Germline CDR1 LNHDA, CDR2 SQIVND (reference sequence). The CDR3 sequence is 14 residues long. After removal of 6 bases from V and 1 base from J, the junction contained 4 bases not matched to a gene.